This T cell receptor (beta chain) originates from a study of tumor and adjacent non-tumor tissue in lung cancer. Whole-study context: There were about 12 adenocarcinoma, a couple of squamous cell carcinoma and 1 small cell lung cancer cases. Study-wide results and caveats: TCR diversity was significantly greater in tumor than normal lung tissue.

A modified ARM-PCR protocol with three rounds of nested PCR amplified TCRbeta. TCRdb reanalysed the multiplex PCR reads using MiXCR and keeps one entry per CDR3 protein. The sample has 90,000 or so distinct CDR3 sequences, approximately 57% seen once; the top ten hold about 15%. In the case of this clonotype: Its antigen is not known.

This sample's RNA came from whole unsorted tissue. Donors were chemotherapy-naive, newly diagnosed lung cancer surgical patients in China, August–late 2014. In germline, CDR1 is SGHAT, CDR2 FQNNGV. This CDR3 comprises 17 residues. Trimming at V came to 0 bases and at J to 16 bases, leaving 21 bases not matched to a gene. The sample comprised lung tumor tissue. The chain uses TRBV11-2 and TRBJ2-1; 7 nucleotides match TRBD1. The TCR sequence derives from a man between 70 and 80 years old with non-small cell lung cancer. This CDR3 reads CASSLESGGLRRNLPFF. For the CDR3, the DNA is TGTGCCAGCAGCTTAGAATCAGGGGGTCTAAGAAGAAACCTCCCATTCTTC. Full variable domain (remainder filled in from reference TRBV11-2 and TRBJ2-1): EAGVAQSPRYKIIEKRQSVAFWCNPISGHATLYWYQQILGQGPKLLIQFQNNGVVDDSQLPKDRFSAERLKGVDSTLKIQPAKLEDSAVYLCASSLESGGLRRNLPFFGPGTRLTVL.